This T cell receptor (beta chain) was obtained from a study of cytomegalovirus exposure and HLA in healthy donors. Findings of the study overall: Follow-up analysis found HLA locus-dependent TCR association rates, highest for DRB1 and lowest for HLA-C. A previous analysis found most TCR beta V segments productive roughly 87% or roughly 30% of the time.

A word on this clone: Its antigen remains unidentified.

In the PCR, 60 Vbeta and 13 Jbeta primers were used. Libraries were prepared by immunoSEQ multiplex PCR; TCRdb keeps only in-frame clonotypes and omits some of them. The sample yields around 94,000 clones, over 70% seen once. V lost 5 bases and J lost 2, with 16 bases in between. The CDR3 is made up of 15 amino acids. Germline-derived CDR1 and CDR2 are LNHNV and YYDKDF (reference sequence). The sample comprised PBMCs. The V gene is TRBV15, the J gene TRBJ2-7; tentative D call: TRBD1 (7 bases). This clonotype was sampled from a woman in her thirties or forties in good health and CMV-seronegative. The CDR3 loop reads CATSLKQGRTYEQYF. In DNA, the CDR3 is TGTGCCACCAGCCTCAAACAGGGGAGGACCTACGAGCAGTACTTC.